This TCR beta chain was recovered during a study of T cells in Graves' hyperthyroidism and ophthalmopathy. A remark on this clonotype: What it recognizes is unknown.

Study-level findings and limits: Ophthalmopathy was model-predicted a median about 6 months pre-onset. The majority of expanded thyroid clonotypes above 0.001 also appeared in blood.

Graves' hyperthyroidism was deemed stable given no ophthalmopathy progression within 18 months. The patients, who ranged from 18 to 65 in age, presented with newly diagnosed hyperthyroidism lasting under 2 months. V lost 10 bases to trimming and J lost 7 bases, with 16 bases between them. CDR3 length: 12 amino acids. Germline V gene data show CDR1 as SNHLY and CDR2 as FYNNEI. Amplified TCR beta CDR3 regions came from RNA transcripts. In the first-round RT-PCR of the TCR CDR3, the HTBI primer set was used. Each CDR3 protein gets one entry after TCRdb re-called the multiplex PCR reads with MiXCR. Counted here are approximately 640,000 distinct CDR3 sequences, around 15% occurring once; the ten biggest clones make up less than 4.5%.

The chain carries TRBV2 and TRBJ1-1, with D possibly matching TRBD1 (5 bases). The receptor's source is a woman aged 30 to 39 with Graves' hyperthyroidism. Sequenced: blood. CDR3 sequence (DNA): TGTGCCACCCTGACAGTTAAAGGTGAAGCTTTCTTT. Translated, it gives CATLTVKGEAFF.